This T cell receptor (beta chain) was recorded in a study of T-cell memory formation after mild COVID-19. The wider study: Largely donor-specific TCR clusters were found.

Constant-segment primers served in 5'RACE that generated TCR alpha and TCR beta cDNA libraries bearing sample barcodes and UMIs. Via MiXCR, TCRdb re-called the 5' RACE reads, giving one row per CDR3 protein. The sample lists 250,000 to 300,000 distinct CDR3 sequences, about 17% occurring once. Points from the study as a whole: Proof of SARS-CoV-2 specificity was absent for the second-wave clones that crested on day 37. CD8+ contracting clones occupied EMRA, while CD4+ ones occupied mainly CM and EM.

As regards this clonotype: Its antigen is currently unknown.

Sequencing used PBMCs or a T cell subset sorted from them (not recorded which). This receptor was taken from a man younger than 30 who had mild COVID-19 (a few samples of this study predate the infection). Cell type and time point are not known.

CDR3 nucleotides: TGCGCCAGCAGCCAGGGACACCCCGAGGGGGCTTTCTTT. Its translation: CASSQGHPEGAFF. The chain recombines TRBV5-1 with TRBJ1-1, with a tentative D call TRBD1 (6 bases). V lost 4 bases, J lost 11 bases, and 18 bases lay in between. Germline assignment: CDR1 SGHRS and CDR2 YFSETQ. CDR3 length: 13 residues. The complete variable domain, with remaining parts taken from reference TRBV5-1 and TRBJ1-1, reads KAGVTQTPRYLIKTRGQQVTLSCSPISGHRSVSWYQQTPGQGLQFLFEYFSETQRNKGNFPGRFSGRQFSNSRSEMNVSTLELGDSALYLCASSQGHPEGAFFGQGTRLTVV.